These T cell receptor beta chains were read from a single sample in a study of intratumoral heterogeneity in liver cancer. The repertoire was sequenced with immunoSEQ multiplex PCR; TCRdb's copy has only in-frame clones and lacks some. The table shows some 21,000 clones, with roughly 66% occurring only once. The sequenced sample was tumor-adjacent normal tissue, obtained before any cancer treatment. Every receptor here comes from a woman aged 65 to 85 with hepatocellular carcinoma. The CDR3 runs from the conserved cysteine through the conserved F or W. Fields, in order: J gene, clone size, D gene, V gene, CDR3 DNA, CDR3 protein. A D gene is named only where the DNA matches it firmly. Part of the rows lack a size; the others show once, few, many or a class for expanded clones.

j_call: TRBJ1-1; clone_size: few; d_call: -; v_call: TRBV2; cdr3_nt: TGTGCCAGCAGAACGACGGTGAACACTGAAGCTTTCTTT; cdr3_aa: CASRTTVNTEAFF
j_call: TRBJ1-3; clone_size: -; d_call: -; v_call: TRBV9; cdr3_nt: TGTGCCAGCAGCGTGGCAGGGGTCTCTGGAAACACCATATATTTT; cdr3_aa: CASSVAGVSGNTIYF
j_call: TRBJ1-3; clone_size: -; d_call: -; v_call: TRBV28; cdr3_nt: TGTGCCAGCAGGGCACAGGGTTACTCTGGAAACACCATATATTTT; cdr3_aa: CASRAQGYSGNTIYF
j_call: TRBJ2-5; clone_size: -; d_call: TRBD2; v_call: TRBV3-1/TRBV3-2; cdr3_nt: TGTGCCAGCAGCCGAAAAGCTAGCGGGAGGGCCCTCGGGGAGACCCAGTACTTC; cdr3_aa: CASSRKASGRALGETQYF
j_call: TRBJ1-5; clone_size: medium-sized; d_call: -; v_call: TRBV4-1; cdr3_nt: TGCGCCAGCAGCCAAGATTGGCTAAGCCCTCAGCCCCAGCATTTT; cdr3_aa: CASSQDWLSPQPQHF
j_call: TRBJ2-7; clone_size: -; d_call: -; v_call: TRBV2; cdr3_nt: TGTGCCAGCAGTGAAAACAGACTAGTTGAGCAGTACTTC; cdr3_aa: CASSENRLVEQYF
j_call: TRBJ1-3; clone_size: -; d_call: -; v_call: TRBV5-1; cdr3_nt: TGCGCCAGCAGCTTGGTAGGCAGCGGATTCTCTGGAAACACCATATATTTT; cdr3_aa: CASSLVGSGFSGNTIYF
j_call: TRBJ2-3; clone_size: -; d_call: TRBD2; v_call: TRBV6-5; cdr3_nt: TGTGCCAGCAGCCAAGCGGGAACTAGCACAGATACGCAGTATTTT; cdr3_aa: CASSQAGTSTDTQYF
j_call: TRBJ1-2; clone_size: -; d_call: -; v_call: TRBV28; cdr3_nt: TGTGCCAGCAGTTTAAACGAGGGGTTTGGCTACACCTTC; cdr3_aa: CASSLNEGFGYTF
j_call: TRBJ1-5; clone_size: -; d_call: TRBD1; v_call: TRBV4-1; cdr3_nt: TGCGCCAGCAGCCAAGAGGACAGGGGAGGTTATCAGCCCCAGCATTTT; cdr3_aa: CASSQEDRGGYQPQHF
j_call: TRBJ2-7; clone_size: medium-sized; d_call: -; v_call: TRBV2; cdr3_nt: TGTGCCAGCAGTGAAGCAAGGTGGGGGGAGCAGTACTTC; cdr3_aa: CASSEARWGEQYF
j_call: TRBJ1-1; clone_size: -; d_call: -; v_call: TRBV13; cdr3_nt: TGTGCCAGCAGCTCTACTTCGTTCAAACTCACTGAAGCTTTCTTT; cdr3_aa: CASSSTSFKLTEAFF
j_call: TRBJ1-2; clone_size: -; d_call: -; v_call: TRBV30; cdr3_nt: TGTGCCTGGGAAATTGGACAGCGAGGCTATGGCTACACCTTC; cdr3_aa: CAWEIGQRGYGYTF
j_call: TRBJ2-1; clone_size: -; d_call: -; v_call: TRBV5-5; cdr3_nt: TGTGCCAGCAGTCGGGACACCTACAATGAGCAGTTCTTC; cdr3_aa: CASSRDTYNEQFF
j_call: TRBJ2-1; clone_size: -; d_call: TRBD1; v_call: TRBV20-1; cdr3_nt: TGCAGTGCTGACAGGGGCCATGAGCAGTTCTTC; cdr3_aa: CSADRGHEQFF
j_call: TRBJ1-5; clone_size: -; d_call: -; v_call: TRBV18; cdr3_nt: TGTGCCAGCTCACCAACTGACAGTAGCAATCAGCCCCAGCATTTT; cdr3_aa: CASSPTDSSNQPQHF
j_call: TRBJ1-2; clone_size: -; d_call: TRBD1; v_call: TRBV6-5; cdr3_nt: TGTGCCAGCAGACGGACAGGGTCATATGGCTACACCTTC; cdr3_aa: CASRRTGSYGYTF
j_call: TRBJ1-1; clone_size: once; d_call: -; v_call: TRBV27; cdr3_nt: TGTGCCAGCAGTTTATGGGGAGGGCAGGTTCGCTTCTTT; cdr3_aa: CASSLWGGQVRFF
j_call: TRBJ2-7; clone_size: -; d_call: -; v_call: TRBV20-1; cdr3_nt: TGCAGTGCAGGTTGGGGTGACGAGCAGTACTTC; cdr3_aa: CSAGWGDEQYF
j_call: TRBJ1-6; clone_size: few; d_call: -; v_call: TRBV27; cdr3_nt: TGTGCCAGCAGTTTCCAGAGTTCACCCCTCCACTTT; cdr3_aa: CASSFQSSPLHF
j_call: TRBJ1-6; clone_size: -; d_call: TRBD1; v_call: TRBV5-1; cdr3_nt: TGCGCCAGCAGCTTGGCTGGACAGGGGTATTCACCCCTCCACTTT; cdr3_aa: CASSLAGQGYSPLHF
j_call: TRBJ2-7; clone_size: few; d_call: TRBD1; v_call: TRBV6-5; cdr3_nt: TGTGCCAGCACGGGGGACAGGGTACACGAGCAGTACTTC; cdr3_aa: CASTGDRVHEQYF
j_call: TRBJ2-5; clone_size: once; d_call: -; v_call: TRBV3-1/TRBV3-2; cdr3_nt: TGTGCCAGCAGCCCTCGGACAGCTGTAGAGACCCAGTACTTC; cdr3_aa: CASSPRTAVETQYF
j_call: TRBJ2-5; clone_size: -; d_call: TRBD2; v_call: TRBV7-7; cdr3_nt: TGTGCTAGCAGCTCGGGACTAGCGGGCCTCTGGGGTGAGACCCAGTACTTC; cdr3_aa: CASSSGLAGLWGETQYF
j_call: TRBJ1-5; clone_size: -; d_call: -; v_call: TRBV5-6; cdr3_nt: TGTGCCAGCAGCTTGTATGCCAGGGCGTACAATCAGCCCCAGCATTTT; cdr3_aa: CASSLYARAYNQPQHF
j_call: TRBJ2-2; clone_size: few; d_call: -; v_call: TRBV24-1; cdr3_nt: TGTGCCACCAGTGACACTCAGGGGCCCGGGGAGCTGTTTTTT; cdr3_aa: CATSDTQGPGELFF
j_call: TRBJ2-1; clone_size: -; d_call: TRBD1; v_call: TRBV7-9; cdr3_nt: TGTGCCAGCAGCTTAGCGGGAGAGAGACAGGGCTACACCTACAATGAGCAGTTCTTC; cdr3_aa: CASSLAGERQGYTYNEQFF
j_call: TRBJ2-2; clone_size: few; d_call: -; v_call: TRBV5-4; cdr3_nt: TGTGCCAGCAGCCCCGGCGCGGGTAACACCGGGGAGCTGTTTTTT; cdr3_aa: CASSPGAGNTGELFF
j_call: TRBJ2-5; clone_size: -; d_call: TRBD2; v_call: TRBV7-9; cdr3_nt: TGTGCCAGCAGCTTGGGCGGGAGGCAACAAGAGACCCAGTACTTC; cdr3_aa: CASSLGGRQQETQYF
j_call: TRBJ1-1; clone_size: few; d_call: -; v_call: TRBV12-5; cdr3_nt: TGTGCTAGTGGCCCCAGGGTGAACACTGAAGCTTTCTTT; cdr3_aa: CASGPRVNTEAFF
j_call: TRBJ1-1; clone_size: few; d_call: TRBD1; v_call: TRBV5-1; cdr3_nt: TGCGCCAGCAGCGAGACAGGGTACACTGAAGCTTTCTTT; cdr3_aa: CASSETGYTEAFF
j_call: TRBJ2-7; clone_size: few; d_call: TRBD2; v_call: TRBV29-1; cdr3_nt: TGCAGCGTTGAAGATGTGGCGGGAGCCTACGAGCAGTACTTC; cdr3_aa: CSVEDVAGAYEQYF
j_call: TRBJ2-3; clone_size: -; d_call: TRBD2; v_call: TRBV7-6; cdr3_nt: TGTGCCAGCAGCTTACTTGCCCCGACTAGCGGGATGGCAGATACGCAGTATTTT; cdr3_aa: CASSLLAPTSGMADTQYF
j_call: TRBJ2-1; clone_size: few; d_call: -; v_call: TRBV13; cdr3_nt: TGTGCCAGCAGCTCCCCAACCCCAGGGAGGTCCGTCGATGAGCAGTTCTTC; cdr3_aa: CASSSPTPGRSVDEQFF
j_call: TRBJ2-2; clone_size: -; d_call: TRBD1; v_call: TRBV7-9; cdr3_nt: TGTGCCAGCAGTCCGACAGGGACCGGGGAGCTGTTTTTT; cdr3_aa: CASSPTGTGELFF
j_call: TRBJ2-7; clone_size: -; d_call: -; v_call: TRBV7-6; cdr3_nt: TGTGCCAGCAGCTTATCTACCGGGACACGATCCTACGAGCAGTACTTC; cdr3_aa: CASSLSTGTRSYEQYF
j_call: TRBJ1-1; clone_size: medium-sized; d_call: -; v_call: TRBV18; cdr3_nt: TGTGCCAGCTCACCCCCGGGGTCGGACACTGAAGCTTTCTTT; cdr3_aa: CASSPPGSDTEAFF
j_call: TRBJ1-3; clone_size: few; d_call: -; v_call: TRBV7-6; cdr3_nt: TGTGCCAGCAGCTTATCCAGGGGAAACACCATATATTTT; cdr3_aa: CASSLSRGNTIYF
j_call: TRBJ2-7; clone_size: -; d_call: TRBD1; v_call: TRBV5-6; cdr3_nt: TGTGCCAGCAGCTTGGAGTCAGGGGGTACCTACGAGCAGTACTTC; cdr3_aa: CASSLESGGTYEQYF
j_call: TRBJ1-6; clone_size: -; d_call: -; v_call: TRBV30; cdr3_nt: TGTGCCTACACGGGGCACTATAATTCACCCCTCCACTTT; cdr3_aa: CAYTGHYNSPLHF
j_call: TRBJ2-3; clone_size: -; d_call: -; v_call: TRBV27; cdr3_nt: TGTGCCAGCAGTTTAGGAGGCTTAACAGATACGCAGTATTTT; cdr3_aa: CASSLGGLTDTQYF
j_call: TRBJ1-5; clone_size: few; d_call: -; v_call: TRBV5-1; cdr3_nt: TGCGCCAGCAGCCCGGCGGGGGTAGGCCAGCCCCAGCATTTT; cdr3_aa: CASSPAGVGQPQHF
j_call: TRBJ1-2; clone_size: -; d_call: TRBD1; v_call: TRBV5-4; cdr3_nt: TGTGCCAGCAGCGACAGGGGGGGAAACTATGGCTACACCTTC; cdr3_aa: CASSDRGGNYGYTF
j_call: TRBJ2-5; clone_size: -; d_call: TRBD1; v_call: TRBV6-5; cdr3_nt: TGTGCCAGCAGTTATTACAGGGGAGAGACCCAGTACTTC; cdr3_aa: CASSYYRGETQYF
j_call: TRBJ2-7; clone_size: -; d_call: TRBD2; v_call: TRBV27; cdr3_nt: TGTGCCAGCAGTTCCAAGCGGGAGTACTTCTACGAGCAGTACTTC; cdr3_aa: CASSSKREYFYEQYF
j_call: TRBJ2-7; clone_size: few; d_call: TRBD2; v_call: TRBV7-6; cdr3_nt: TGTGCCAGCAGCCCCGAAGCGGGACTAGCCTACGAGCAGTACTTC; cdr3_aa: CASSPEAGLAYEQYF
j_call: TRBJ2-5; clone_size: few; d_call: TRBD2; v_call: TRBV27; cdr3_nt: TGTGCCAGCAGTTATTTGTCGGGAGGCCCGTACCAAGAGACCCAGTACTTC; cdr3_aa: CASSYLSGGPYQETQYF
j_call: TRBJ2-5; clone_size: -; d_call: TRBD1; v_call: TRBV11-2; cdr3_nt: TGTGCCAGCAGCCCGACAGGGGGTATAGAGACCCAGTACTTC; cdr3_aa: CASSPTGGIETQYF
j_call: TRBJ2-7; clone_size: -; d_call: -; v_call: TRBV18; cdr3_nt: TGTGCCAGCTCATTCGGACAGAGCTACGAGCAGTACTTC; cdr3_aa: CASSFGQSYEQYF
j_call: TRBJ1-1; clone_size: -; d_call: TRBD1; v_call: TRBV5-1; cdr3_nt: TGCGCCAGCAGCCCAAGACAGGGGGCCTACACTGAAGCTTTCTTT; cdr3_aa: CASSPRQGAYTEAFF
j_call: TRBJ2-7; clone_size: -; d_call: TRBD1; v_call: TRBV24-1; cdr3_nt: TGTGCCACCAGTGATTCACAGGGGACCTACGAGCAGTACTTC; cdr3_aa: CATSDSQGTYEQYF
j_call: TRBJ1-1; clone_size: -; d_call: -; v_call: TRBV2; cdr3_nt: TGTGCCAGCAGTGCCCACGGGGGGAACACTGAAGCTTTCTTT; cdr3_aa: CASSAHGGNTEAFF